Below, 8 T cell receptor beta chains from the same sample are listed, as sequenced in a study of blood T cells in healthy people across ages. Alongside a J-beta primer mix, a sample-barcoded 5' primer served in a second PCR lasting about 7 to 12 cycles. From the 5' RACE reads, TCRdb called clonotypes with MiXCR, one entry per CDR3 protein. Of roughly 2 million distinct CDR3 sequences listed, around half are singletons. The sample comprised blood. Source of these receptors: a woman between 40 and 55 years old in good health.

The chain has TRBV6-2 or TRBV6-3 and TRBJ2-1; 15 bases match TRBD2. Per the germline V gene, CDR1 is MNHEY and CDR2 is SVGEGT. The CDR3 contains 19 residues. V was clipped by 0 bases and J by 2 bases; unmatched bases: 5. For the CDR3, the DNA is TGTGCCAGCAGTTACTCGGGACTAGCGGGGGGCCCGACCTACAATGAGCAGTTCTTC. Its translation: CASSYSGLAGGPTYNEQFF.

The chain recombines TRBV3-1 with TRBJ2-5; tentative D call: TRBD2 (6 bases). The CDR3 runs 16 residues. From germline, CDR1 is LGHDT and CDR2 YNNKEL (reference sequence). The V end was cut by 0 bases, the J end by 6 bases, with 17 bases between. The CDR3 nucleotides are TGTGCCAGCAGCCAAGATAGCGCGGGGTGGGAAAAGACCCAGTACTTC. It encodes CASSQDSAGWEKTQYF.

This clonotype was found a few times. Here the CDR3 reads CASSLTRGDYGYTF. The CDR3 DNA follows: TGTGCCAGCAGCTTAACCAGGGGTGACTATGGCTACACCTTC. The rearrangement uses TRBV7-2 and TRBJ1-2, with a weak D call TRBD1 (6 bases). V was cut by 2 bases and J by 3 bases, with 10 bases left in between. Per germline, CDR1 SGHTA and CDR2 FQGNSA. The CDR3 has 14 amino acids.

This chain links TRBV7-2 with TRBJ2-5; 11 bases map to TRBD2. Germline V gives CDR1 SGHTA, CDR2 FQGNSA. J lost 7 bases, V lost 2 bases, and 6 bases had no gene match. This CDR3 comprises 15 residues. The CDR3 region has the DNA TGTGCCAGCAGCTTAACTGGGACTAGCGGTCCGACCCAGTACTTC. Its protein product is CASSLTGTSGPTQYF.

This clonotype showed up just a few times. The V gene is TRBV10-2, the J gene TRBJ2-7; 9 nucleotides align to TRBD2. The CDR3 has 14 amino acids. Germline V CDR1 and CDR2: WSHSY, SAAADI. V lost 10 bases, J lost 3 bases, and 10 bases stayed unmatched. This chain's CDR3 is CAISLAGSNYEQYF. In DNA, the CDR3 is TGCGCCATCTCCCTAGCGGGGAGTAACTACGAGCAGTACTTC.

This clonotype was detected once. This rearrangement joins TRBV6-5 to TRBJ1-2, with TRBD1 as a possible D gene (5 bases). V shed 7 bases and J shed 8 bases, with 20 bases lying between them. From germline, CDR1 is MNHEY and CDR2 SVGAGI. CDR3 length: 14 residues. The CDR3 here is CASTLTAGLRGYTF. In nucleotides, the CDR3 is TGTGCCAGCACCCTTACGGCAGGGTTACGCGGCTACACCTTC.

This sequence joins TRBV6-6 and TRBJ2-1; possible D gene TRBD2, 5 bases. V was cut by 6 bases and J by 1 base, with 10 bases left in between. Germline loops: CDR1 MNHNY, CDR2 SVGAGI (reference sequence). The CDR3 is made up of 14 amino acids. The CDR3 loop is CASRERDSYNEQFF. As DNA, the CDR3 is TGTGCCAGCAGGGAACGGGATTCCTACAATGAGCAGTTCTTC.

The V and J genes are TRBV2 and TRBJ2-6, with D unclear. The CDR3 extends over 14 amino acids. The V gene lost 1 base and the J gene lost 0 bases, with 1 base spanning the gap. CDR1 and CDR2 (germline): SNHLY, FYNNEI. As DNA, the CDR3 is TGTGCCAGCAGTGAAGACTCTGGGGCCAACGTCCTGACTTTC. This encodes CASSEDSGANVLTF.